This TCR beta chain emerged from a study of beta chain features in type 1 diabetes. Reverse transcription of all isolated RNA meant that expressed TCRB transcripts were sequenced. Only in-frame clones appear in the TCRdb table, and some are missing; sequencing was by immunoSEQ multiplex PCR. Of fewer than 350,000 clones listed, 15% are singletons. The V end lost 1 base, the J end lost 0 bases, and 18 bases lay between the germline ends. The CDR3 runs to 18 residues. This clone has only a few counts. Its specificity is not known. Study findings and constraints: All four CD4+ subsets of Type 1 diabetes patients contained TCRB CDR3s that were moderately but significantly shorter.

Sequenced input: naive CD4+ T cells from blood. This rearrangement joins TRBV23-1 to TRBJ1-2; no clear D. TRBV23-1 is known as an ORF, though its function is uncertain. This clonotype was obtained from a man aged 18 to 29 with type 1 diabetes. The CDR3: CASSQWVELGRANYGYTF. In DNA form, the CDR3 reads TGCGCCAGCAGTCAATGGGTTGAGTTGGGGAGGGCTAACTATGGCTACACCTTC.